This T cell receptor beta chain was observed in a study of T-cell memory formation after mild COVID-19. TCRdb recomputed calls from the 5' RACE reads with MiXCR, one row per CDR3 protein. The table shows approximately 300,000 distinct CDR3 sequences, with approximately 16% occurring only once. Germline V gene sequence: CDR1 MNHEY, CDR2 SVGAGI. V lost 0 bases to trimming and J lost 5 bases; unmatched junction nucleotides: 1. This CDR3 is built from 15 residues. This clonotype was detected ten times or more. This TCR came from a man aged 18 to 30 who had mild COVID-19 (a few samples of this study predate the infection). Cell type and time point are not known. The material sequenced was PBMCs or a T cell subset sorted from them (not recorded which). The J gene is TRBJ2-3, the V gene TRBV6-5; 11 bases are shared with TRBD2. The CDR3 is CASSYSGTSGDTQYF. CDR3 nucleotides: TGTGCCAGCAGTTACTCTGGGACTAGCGGAGATACGCAGTATTTT.